This T cell receptor (beta chain) was obtained from a study of cytomegalovirus exposure and HLA in healthy donors. Per the germline V gene, CDR1 is WNHNN and CDR2 is SYGVQD (reference sequence). The CDR3 runs to 12 residues. A word on this clone: Its antigen is unknown. At one boundary the junction diverges from the germline segment, which might be a read error.

Study-wide findings and caveats: One later analysis reportedly identified an Asian-associated ancestry cluster that showed fewer N-insertions than the approximately 700-donor mean. A further, later analysis showed that HLA-associated TCR beta chains (compared with equally common others) were more clonally expanded. Later, TCR association rates were found to vary by HLA locus, highest for DRB1 and lowest for HLA-C.

Each donor's status was that of a healthy bone marrow donor. PCR primers comprised 60 Vbeta and 13 Jbeta primers. TCRdb keeps only in-frame clones here, not all; method: immunoSEQ multiplex PCR. The repertoire holds 150,000 to 200,000 clones, with 75% to 85% as singletons. J is TRBJ1-2 and V is TRBV10-1; TRBD1 matches 9 bases. Sample: PBMCs. This sequence was found in a woman between 18 and 30 years old in good health and CMV-seropositive. CDR3 loop: CASSEQGAATRF. As DNA, the CDR3 is TGCGCCAGCAGTGAACAGGGGGCGGCCACGCGGTTC.